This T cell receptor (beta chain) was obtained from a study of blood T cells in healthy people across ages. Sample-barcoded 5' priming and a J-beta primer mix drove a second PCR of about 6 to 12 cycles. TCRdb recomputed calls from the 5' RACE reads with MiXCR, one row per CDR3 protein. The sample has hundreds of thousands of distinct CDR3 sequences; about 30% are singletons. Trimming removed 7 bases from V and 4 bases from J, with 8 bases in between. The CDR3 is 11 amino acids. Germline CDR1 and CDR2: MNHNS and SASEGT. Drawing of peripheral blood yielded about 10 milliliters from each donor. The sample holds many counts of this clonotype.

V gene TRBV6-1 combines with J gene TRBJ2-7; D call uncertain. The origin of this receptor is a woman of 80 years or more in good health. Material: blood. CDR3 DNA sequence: TGTGCCAGCATGTTGGGTTACGAGCAGTACTTC. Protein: CASMLGYEQYF.